This section outlines one T cell receptor (beta chain) sequence together with its context. Which antigen it targets is not known. No per-base quality is available; no much larger clone lies one base away. Using the deep immunoSEQ assay, multiplex PCR amplified TCR CDR3 regions from genomic DNA. Extracted genomic DNA from each cell subset was spread evenly across all wells of several immunoSEQ 96-well plates, with each plate serving as a replicate. Each replicate PCR for sorted subsets received roughly 200 ng genomic DNA, equal to tens of thousands of T cell genomes. Purified libraries were quantified with a Qubit 3.0 fluorometer, sized on a Bioanalyzer 2100, and re-quantified with the KAPA Library Quantification kit. Every immunoSEQ 96-well plate was sequenced on a dedicated single-read 150-cycle Illumina NextSeq 550 flow cell. Under the source paper's analysis protocol: The immunoSEQ output contained only junctional sequences without quality scores, so filtering could not match that applied to full-length reads. To assign V/J genes and CDR3, sequences were annotated using PyIR, a Python wrapper for IgBLAST v1.9, with IMGT germline references. Any read was removed if the V/J assignment was weak (E-value above 1e-6), the CDR3 was missing, or the read contained stop codons, out-of-frame junctions, or ambiguous translated residues. V3J clonotypes were defined as sequences sharing an identical inferred V gene, J gene, and CDR3 amino acid sequence. Percentage overlap between repertoires was computed as shared unique clonotypes divided by the size of the smaller repertoire. Richness of each repertoire was evaluated using RTK rarefaction, the Chao1 estimator, and Recon v2.1 estimates of unobserved clonotypes. OLGA was used to compute generation probabilities for all TCRbeta clonotypes that the gDNA method yielded from a handful of donors. Drawn from immuneACCESS, this table holds only the in-frame rearrangements with V and J called that TCRdb kept. Clones are partly lost; checked studies trace under half to an unresolved V gene and leave the rest unexplained. V and J calls and clone size are given by that table; D and trimming were obtained from the DNA. The sample contains about 2.3 million clones, about 92% of them found a single time. 0.3% to 0.4% of the sample rests with the top ten.

This sample stems from a study of shared clonotypes between healthy human individuals (dated by TCRdb to 2018 to 2020). At the level of the whole study: The cohort comprised two women and a few men aged 18 to 49 years. Per donor, three plates each were used for CD4 naive and CD4 memory, two for CD8 naive, and one for CD8 memory. To estimate repertoire size and how much clonotypes are shared between individuals, the study performed deep sequencing of blood TCR repertoires from a few healthy adults. To increase sequencing depth and limit assay-specific biases, different laboratories used diverse techniques to prepare libraries and sequence TCR repertoires. Leukapheresis yielded between about 0.94 and 8.9 billion PBMCs per donor. On the study overall, not on this receptor specifically: Across a handful of donors, roughly 5.4% of naive CD4, around 3.5% of naive CD8, roughly 2.3% of memory CD4, and 0.4% of memory CD8 clonotypes were shared. Compared with non-shared clonotypes, clonotypes shared by all four sorted-subset donors had higher generation probabilities. Rarefaction of sorted-subset datasets indicated incomplete sequencing despite the large sequencing depth. Based on pairwise subsampling, the degree of clonotype sharing among donors was expected to be affected by sequencing depth. Sampling was limited to blood, and TCR repertoires in tissue likely differ from TCR repertoires in blood. Because the study included only a small number of donors, the genetic and exposure-history diversity represented was limited. Naive subsets generally had larger estimated clonotype richness than memory subsets.

Measured from the cysteine to the phenylalanine, the CDR3 is 10 residues long. Just CDR3 DNA is preserved here, 30 bases in frame from base 1. The germline V gene (reference sequence) gives CDR1 as MNHEY and CDR2 as SMNVEV. Trimming removed 10 bases from V and 6 bases from J, leaving 9 bases between the germline ends. Healthy HIV-negative adults with no recently reported acute infections or vaccinations were included as donors. Every donor was a Caucasian adult residing in Nashville, Tennessee, USA. CD4+ T cells were enriched by magnetic negative selection; naive cells were then positively selected on CD45RA, and the negative fraction formed the memory subset. Blood was obtained by leukapheresis, after which PBMCs were separated by Ficoll-Histopaque density gradient centrifugation and cryopreserved in liquid nitrogen vapor phase. Purity and quantity of every magnetically sorted T cell population were checked by analytical flow cytometry. Genomic DNA was isolated from each sorted fraction and quantified by UV absorbance on a Nanodrop 2000c.

This chain joins TRBV27 to TRBJ1-1; the D segment cannot be called with confidence. The clonotype originates from a man in his late teens or twenties in good health. Some clones in this sample may be carry-over from other donors' samples. Sequences were obtained from naive CD4+ T cells from PBMCs. The label giving this sample's cell subset or site can be read as: CD45RA+ positively selected. CDR3 sequence: CATRPAEAFF. Read as DNA, the sequence is TGTGCCACCAGACCCGCTGAAGCTTTCTTT.